This T cell receptor (beta chain) was profiled in a study of cytomegalovirus exposure and HLA in healthy donors (dated by TCRdb to about 2017). Some background on the complete study: According to an earlier analysis of several hundred of the donors, roughly 180 million T cells yielded 95 million to 140 million unique TCR beta sequences and 276 Gb of sequence data. Among 300 to 450 genotyped donors of the cohort, an average of 235,054 unique TCR beta nucleotide sequences were sequenced per donor, roughly 20% of them non-productive. HLA typing included class I and class II loci at four-digit resolution. Because of strong linkage in the cohort, roughly five DR-DQ haplotypes were treated as single units for association and clustering. Of the approximately 400 genotyped donors, 81% were placed in the genetic ancestry cluster associated with self-reported Caucasian donors. Donor age, sex, ethnicity and CMV serostatus were collected together with the repertoire data. The study profiled the T cell repertoires of 500 to 800 subjects by immunosequencing and related them to cytomegalovirus serostatus. About 320 gigabases of sequencing data and 80 million or so unique TCR sequences were included in an early release covering several hundred HLA-typed donors. In addition to the first cohort of 666 subjects, a separate validation cohort of approximately 130 different subjects was used. The number of typed donors differed by locus: 629-630 for A, B, C, DRB1 and DQB1; some 500 for DQA1; 606 for DPA1; and roughly 490 for DPB1. All discovery cohort repertoires had been generated on a single sequencing platform. An earlier analysis of 450 to 750 of the donors used high-throughput TCR beta sequencing to judge whether each TCR beta V gene segment behaved as functional or pseudogenic. To study patterns of TCR occurrence, a later analysis re-analyzed previously published TCR beta repertoires from around 700 donors and added high-resolution HLA genotyping. The study aimed to test whether signatures of past pathogen exposure could be identified by cataloging public T cell receptors. In the later analysis, no new phenotypic data were used to find candidate immune exposures; instead, reliance was placed on TCR beta sequences and their occurrence across donors. The study combined high-throughput TCR immunosequencing, statistical association of individual TCRs with disease status, and machine learning to predict cytomegalovirus infection status. A later genetic analysis used genome-wide SNP genotypes for about 65% of the 666 donors, treating that subset as a discovery cohort. General conclusions and limits of the study: The classifier was reported to diagnose cytomegalovirus status with high specificity and sensitivity in both the original cohort and the validation cohort. In an earlier analysis of under 600 of the donors, most TCR beta V segments were observed in productive rearrangements about 90% or about 30% of the time, broadly matching IMGT annotations. In a later analysis, around 17,000 TCR beta sequences were associated with specific HLA alleles at a false discovery rate of 0.05. The study gave a list of 150 to 200 TCR beta chains associated with cytomegalovirus. Most TCR sequences were seen in very few donors, while some public TCRs were found in many individuals. Compared with the approximately 670-donor mean, donors in an Asian-associated ancestry cluster had fewer N-insertions in productive TCRs, according to a later genetic analysis. Correlated functional status among segregating V segments might be attributable to linkage disequilibrium, but an unknown experimental factor could not be ruled out. Some IMGT-functional V segments, including TRBV6-2 and TRBV6-3, could not be told apart with the 87-base-pair reads, so those segments were excluded. Assigning TCR associations to individual alleles was difficult when HLA alleles, especially DR and DQ, strongly co-occurred. A cluster of highly shared sequence variants was judged likely to represent a technical artifact of the sequencing pipeline. HLA typing was unavailable for some donors at each locus, so association tests used only the typed subset. A later analysis reported that several top co-occurrence clusters appeared linked to parvovirus B19, influenza, CMV and Epstein-Barr virus. Only TCR beta chains were sequenced in this cohort, and the absence of alpha or paired-chain data limited detectable features. A later analysis found that HLA-associated TCR beta chains were more clonally expanded and had lower generation probabilities than equally common non-associated chains. Most CMV-associated TCR beta chains appeared to be HLA-restricted in a later analysis, and the HLA associations seemed to be driven largely by CMV exposure. CMV serostatus was the only immune exposure information available for the cohort. Because counts were too low, about 18 rarely observed V segments, including chromosome 9 orphons, were excluded from the earlier analysis of 587 of the donors. A further reported finding was that TCR beta sequences accurately predicted the HLA-A and HLA-B alleles for most subjects in the first cohort. The authors suggested that the approach could potentially be generalized to other disease states and immunological phenotypes. V-gene and J-gene trimming of TCR beta chains was associated with a missense DCLRE1C variant in a later genetic analysis, and the association was replicated in an independent cohort. A few of the identified cytomegalovirus-associated TCR beta chains were confirmed in vitro to be specific for cytomegalovirus antigens. According to a later analysis, TCR association rates differed among HLA loci, with DRB1 alleles showing the most associated TCRs and HLA-C alleles showing the fewest. Roughly uniform sequencing depth across donors was assumed in presence/absence analyses, although this assumption may not hold.

The cohort consisted of fewer than 700 healthy bone marrow donors. Cohort members were all nominally healthy when sampled, although unrecorded immune exposures were likely present. The donor was CMV seronegative and belonged to the group of under 400 seronegative cohort members. Each donor provided a peripheral blood sample, and peripheral blood mononuclear cells were used for TCR beta sequencing. Genomic DNA extraction from the blood cell samples was performed with the Qiagen DNeasy Blood Extraction Kit. The CDR3 contains 10 residues, cysteine and phenylalanine counted. The DNA shown is the 30-base CDR3, in frame from base 1. As encoded in the germline V gene (reference sequence), CDR1 is DFQATT while CDR2 is SNEGSKA. The library came from the immunoSEQ multiplex PCR assay. For the multiplex PCR, a mixture combining 60 forward primers for TCR Vbeta segments and 13 reverse primers for TCR Jbeta segments was used. The CDR3 region of rearranged TCR beta genes was amplified from genomic DNA by a multiplex PCR assay. On the Illumina HiSeq System, the amplified TCR beta libraries were sequenced as 87-base-pair reads. Per the original workflow: A later analysis tallied roughly 76 million unique TCR beta chains across the approximately 670 repertoires, and some 12 million of those chains were shared by two or more donors. A nearest-neighbor algorithm error-corrected the raw reads and collapsed the reads into unique sequences, merging closely related sequences to remove PCR and sequencing errors. To assign V, D and J gene segments, CDR3 sequences were aligned to IMGT reference sequences. For a sequence to be retained, a match of at least six nucleotides was required to both a V gene segment and a J gene segment. Rearrangements were called productive when the CDR3 lacked stop codons and stayed in frame with V and J; all others were non-productive. CDR3 was defined by IMGT convention, running from the second conserved V-encoded cysteine to the conserved J-encoded phenylalanine. The earlier analysis of 587 of the donors excluded sequences that lacked an unambiguous match to a single V gene segment. An earlier analysis of 587 of the donors classified V segments as functional when productive rearrangements were above 56.7% and as segregating when the standard deviation between donors was above 5%. To diagnose cytomegalovirus status from the catalog of TCR beta chain sequences, a statistical classification framework was built. A later analysis assigned V and J genes by comparing TCR nucleotide sequences with IMGT/GENE-DB human TR gene sequences. Using the TCRdist pipeline, a later analysis assigned CDR3 sequences along with most-parsimonious VDJ recombination scenarios. A later analysis defined each TCR beta chain by its CDR3 amino acid sequence plus V-gene family, and excluded reads lacking a unique V-gene family. In a later analysis, several hundred highly shared, low-generation-probability nucleotide sequences were removed to address suspected cross-contamination and a sequencing artifact. A later analysis calculated a clonal expansion index for each public chain from normalized within-repertoire ranks of inferred template counts. In a later analysis, generation probabilities were computed with a VDJ recombination model fitted to out-of-frame rearrangements, and the resulting probabilities were checked against IGoR. In a later analysis, TCR-TCR, TCR-HLA and TCR-CMV co-occurrence was scored with hypergeometric tests, and a repertoire-size bias correction was applied to TCR pairs. A later analysis estimated false discovery rates by permuting HLA or CMV assignments 20 times. In a later analysis, co-occurring TCRs were grouped using DBSCAN, and TCRdist sequence similarity was added for clustering within HLA-allele-positive subsets. Co-occurrence clustering excluded repertoires with fewer than 30,000 or more than 120,000 public chains, plus five with anomalous nucleotide sharing. TCRdb re-hosts the immuneACCESS table, in-frame sequences only. Its copies lack some clones; in the studies checked, an unresolved V gene accounts for under half of them, and the cause for the rest is not known. V and J calls and clone size are given by that table; D and trimming were obtained from the DNA. Here the sample has 130,000 or so clones; 66% occur a single time. Clones ranked in the top ten supply about 1.5% of the sample.

With regard to this clone: Its recognized antigen is unknown. One end of the junction fails to match germline, which may point to a read error.

The chain uses TRBV20-1 and TRBJ2-5; perhaps TRBD2 is the D gene, with 5 bases matching. The receptor's source is a young man in good health and CMV-seronegative. Sequenced material: PBMCs. CDR3 loop: CSARDVGGHF. The nucleotides are TGCAGTGCTAGAGATGTAGGAGGACACTTC.